This TCR beta chain was recovered during a study of radiation and T cells in renal cell carcinoma. The time point is: blood 2 weeks post-SBRT. Noted treatment: 15 Gy SBRT to primary tumor, nephrectomy 4 weeks later. Sequenced by immunoSEQ multiplex PCR; TCRdb stores in-frame clones only, minus some. The repertoire holds fewer than 150,000 clones, with around nine tenths as singletons. CDR1 is LNHDA, CDR2 SQIVND, per germline (reference sequence). V was pared by 5 bases and J by 5 bases, with 12 bases between. CDR3 size: 13 residues. The TCR originated in a woman in her 70s with renal cell carcinoma. The chain is built from TRBV19 and TRBJ2-5, with D perhaps given as TRBD1 or TRBD2 (5 bases each). This sample comprised blood, obtained from a patient whose treatment included radiotherapy and nephrectomy. As DNA, the CDR3 is TGTGCCAGTAGTGAGGGGCCGGGGGAGACCCAGTACTTC. It yields the protein CASSEGPGETQYF.